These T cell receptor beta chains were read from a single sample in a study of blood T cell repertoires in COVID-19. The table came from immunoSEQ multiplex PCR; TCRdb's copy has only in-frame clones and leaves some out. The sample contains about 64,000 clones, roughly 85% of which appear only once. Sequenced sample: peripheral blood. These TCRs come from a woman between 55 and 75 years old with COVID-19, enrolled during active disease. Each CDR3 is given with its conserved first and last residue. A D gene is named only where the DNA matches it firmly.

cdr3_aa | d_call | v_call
CAIATSPSSYNEQFF | - | TRBV21-1
CASSLTGNSPLHF | - | TRBV28
CASSYSQPGYEQYF | - | TRBV6-2/TRBV6-3
CASSVGQGYGYTF | TRBD1 | TRBV9
CASRSGSSYSPLHF | - | TRBV2
CASSQDQRPPNNEQFF | - | TRBV4-1
CASSYPIGTQYF | - | TRBV6-2/TRBV6-3
CASSPDTGTYNEQFF | - | TRBV3-1/TRBV3-2
CATSRGTGGKGNTEAFF | TRBD1 | TRBV15
CASSPMRGGGSPLHF | - | TRBV13
CASSRNTGELFF | - | TRBV5-5
CASSYGTSVGYEQYF | TRBD2 | TRBV6-6
CASSRGEGARTTEAFF | TRBD1 | TRBV5-1
CAQEPRDRPYEQYF | TRBD1 | TRBV5-3
CASTSVAGELFF | - | TRBV6-5
CASSLGSVYQETQYF | - | TRBV5-1
CASSLRGSGAPITGELFF | TRBD2 | TRBV19
CASRQGNEKLFF | TRBD1 | TRBV28
CASSFTGGSAGELFF | TRBD2 | TRBV7-6
CASSEARDRPGGLNIQYF | TRBD1 | TRBV6-1
CASSWAPGLNSPLHF | - | TRBV27
CASSPPTGIGSEAFF | TRBD1 | TRBV7-9
CASQFGQETQYF | - | TRBV12-3/TRBV12-4
CASSQGGYEQYF | - | TRBV4-1
CASSRGRYEQYF | - | TRBV27
CASSSPSDRVEGPPTEAFF | TRBD1 | TRBV7-9
CASSLQQGGSSYNSPLHF | - | TRBV11-3
CASSKGAGSTGELFF | TRBD1 | TRBV19
CAWSVRWDRGLENYGYTF | TRBD1 | TRBV30
CASGGDYNEQFF | - | TRBV18
CASYSSGNNSPLHF | - | TRBV6-5
CASSLSLGLAGDTGELFF | TRBD2 | TRBV9
CAWSPLPGQGLETQYF | TRBD1 | TRBV30
CASSFYYNEQFF | - | TRBV13
CAISIPGQEHGYTF | TRBD1 | TRBV10-3
CASSPRGQGGGYTF | - | TRBV3-1/TRBV3-2
CATSEAQSGQPQHF | - | TRBV24-1
CASSANRGAYGYTF | TRBD1 | TRBV2
CASSTLTGGFQPQHF | TRBD1 | TRBV19
CASSQDLGTGNGYTF | TRBD1 | TRBV4-3
CASSPTERGPQHF | - | TRBV28
CASSSGNENNEQFF | - | TRBV7-9
CASSLGQGKINEQFF | - | TRBV7-9
CASSPSGGKETQYF | TRBD2 | TRBV11-3